The source of this T cell receptor beta chain is a study of OX40 agonist ivuxolimab in advanced cancers. Study context: Males comprised 75% to 90% of the group, whose mean age was 60 years (range 23 to 79). Partial responses, seen in three patients, involved one hepatocellular carcinoma and two cutaneous melanomas.

Study results and caveats: Blood T cells, both CD4+ and CD8+, expanded clonally by week 6 at 0.1 to 3.0 mg/kg.

This clone was seen only a few times. Its antigen remains unidentified. Libraries were prepared by immunoSEQ multiplex PCR; TCRdb keeps only in-frame clonotypes and omits some of them. This sample has tens of thousands of clones; roughly nine tenths occur once, and the top ten carry about 0.3%. The origin of this receptor is an adult with an advanced solid tumor such as melanoma, head and neck, liver or kidney cancer. The specimen comprised CD4+ or CD8+ T cells sorted from blood, sampled in a trial of the OX40 agonist ivuxolimab.

The CDR3 spells CASSPPVGGYTF. DNA for the CDR3: TGTGCCAGCAGCCCCCCCGTGGGAGGCTACACCTTC. The chain combines TRBV9 with TRBJ1-2; no clear D. The CDR3 is made up of 12 amino acids. Germline loops: CDR1 SGDLS, CDR2 YYNGEE. Trimming pared 4 bases from V and 8 bases from J, leaving 12 bases between. The full variable domain, its missing parts supplied by reference TRBV9 and TRBJ1-2, is DSGVTQTPKHLITATGQRVTLRCSPRSGDLSVYWYQQSLDQGLQFLIQYYNGEERAKGNILERFSAQQFPDLHSELNLSSLELGDSALYFCASSPPVGGYTFGSGTRLTVV.